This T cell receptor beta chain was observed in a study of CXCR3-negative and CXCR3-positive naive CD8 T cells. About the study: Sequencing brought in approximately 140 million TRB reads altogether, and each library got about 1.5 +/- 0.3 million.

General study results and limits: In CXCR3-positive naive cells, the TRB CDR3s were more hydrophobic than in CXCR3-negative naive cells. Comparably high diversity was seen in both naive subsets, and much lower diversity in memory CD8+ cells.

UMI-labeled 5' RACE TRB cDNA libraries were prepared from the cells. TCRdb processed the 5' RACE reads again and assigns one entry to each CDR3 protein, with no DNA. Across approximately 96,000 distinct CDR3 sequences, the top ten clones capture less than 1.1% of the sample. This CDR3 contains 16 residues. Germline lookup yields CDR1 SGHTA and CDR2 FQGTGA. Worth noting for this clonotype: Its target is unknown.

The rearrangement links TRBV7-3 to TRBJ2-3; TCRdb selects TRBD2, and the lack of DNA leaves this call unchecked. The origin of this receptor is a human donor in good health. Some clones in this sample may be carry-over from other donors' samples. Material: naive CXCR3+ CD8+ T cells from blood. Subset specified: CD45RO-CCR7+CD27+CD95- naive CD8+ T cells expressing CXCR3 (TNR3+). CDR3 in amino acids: CASSSASGEPTDTQYF.